A few counts support the clone carrying this TCR beta chain. This entry is derived from a study of human T cells and chemical hapten exposure. TCRdb passed the RACE reads through MiXCR, listing each CDR3 protein once. The sample gives about 260,000 distinct CDR3 sequences, approximately 8.6% of which show up once; over 2% is in the top ten. Stated time point: pre-sensitization, week 0. Treatment defined: therapeutic diphenylcyclopropenone sensitization with weekly scalp DPC. The germline gives CDR1 LGHNA, CDR2 YNFKEQ. V shed 3 bases and J shed 6 bases, with 14 bases lying between them. CDR3 length equals 15 residues.

Specimen: whole blood, collected in connection with sensitization to the hapten diphenylcyclopropenone (DPC). V is TRBV4-2 and J is TRBJ2-2; D is possibly TRBD2 (6 bases). The receptor was derived from a woman aged 40 to 50 with alopecia areata. Some clones in this sample may be carry-over from other donors' samples. The CDR3 DNA is TGTGCCAGCAGCCACCCGGGGGTTTACGCCGGGGAGCTGTTTTTT. Protein sequence: CASSHPGVYAGELFF.